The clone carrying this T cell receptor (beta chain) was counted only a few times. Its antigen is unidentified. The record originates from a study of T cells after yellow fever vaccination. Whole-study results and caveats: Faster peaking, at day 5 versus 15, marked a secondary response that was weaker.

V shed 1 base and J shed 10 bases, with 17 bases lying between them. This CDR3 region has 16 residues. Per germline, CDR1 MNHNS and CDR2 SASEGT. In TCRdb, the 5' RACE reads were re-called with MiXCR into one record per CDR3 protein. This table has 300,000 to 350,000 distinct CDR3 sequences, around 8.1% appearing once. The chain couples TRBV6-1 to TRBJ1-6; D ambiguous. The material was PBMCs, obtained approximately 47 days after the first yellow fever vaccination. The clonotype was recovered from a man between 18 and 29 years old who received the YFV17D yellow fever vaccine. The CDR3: CASSEGRHRLGSPLHF. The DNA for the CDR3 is TGTGCCAGCAGTGAAGGTCGACACCGACTGGGATCACCCCTCCACTTT.